This T cell receptor (beta chain) was recovered during a study of T cells after yellow fever vaccination. The CDR3 is 16 amino acids. Germline lookup yields CDR1 LGHNA and CDR2 YSLEER. Trimming shortened V by 1 base and J by 2 bases, and 11 bases separated the two germline ends. TCRdb analysed the 5' RACE reads with MiXCR anew, one entry per CDR3 protein. The sample includes approximately 340,000 distinct CDR3 sequences, more than 8.5% of them seen just once. The specimen was PBMCs, collected on the day of the first yellow fever vaccination. This receptor was taken from a young man who received the YFV17D yellow fever vaccine. The chain joins TRBV4-3 to TRBJ1-4; a possible D gene is TRBD1 (5 bases). The CDR3 reads CASSQGAGTTNEKLFF. In nucleotides, the CDR3 is TGCGCCAGCAGCCAAGGGGCAGGGACCACTAATGAAAAACTGTTTTTT.